A single TCR beta chain is shown here with its context. Germline CDR1 reads LNHDA; CDR2 reads SQIVND (reference sequence). V lost 5 bases and J lost 4, with 14 bases in between. The CDR3 has 14 residues. The record originates from a study of blood T cell repertoires in COVID-19. About the study: The United States, Italy and Spain were the sources of the acute and convalescent COVID-19 samples.

How the authors handled the data: Reference gene primer amplification gave nucleated cell count estimates. The assay was immunoSEQ multiplex PCR, and TCRdb's table has in-frame clones only and misses some. V, J and clone size were drawn from that table, and D and trimming were deduced from the DNA. The data hold around 97,000 clones, with roughly 80% observed a single time. The clonotype comes from a human donor in a cohort sampled during active COVID-19. The sample was peripheral blood. The chain is built from TRBV19 and TRBJ1-1, with TRBD1 as a possible D gene (6 bases). CDR3 region: CASSSTGGLTEAFF. In nucleotides, the CDR3 is TGTGCCAGTAGTTCGACAGGCGGCCTCACTGAAGCTTTCTTT.